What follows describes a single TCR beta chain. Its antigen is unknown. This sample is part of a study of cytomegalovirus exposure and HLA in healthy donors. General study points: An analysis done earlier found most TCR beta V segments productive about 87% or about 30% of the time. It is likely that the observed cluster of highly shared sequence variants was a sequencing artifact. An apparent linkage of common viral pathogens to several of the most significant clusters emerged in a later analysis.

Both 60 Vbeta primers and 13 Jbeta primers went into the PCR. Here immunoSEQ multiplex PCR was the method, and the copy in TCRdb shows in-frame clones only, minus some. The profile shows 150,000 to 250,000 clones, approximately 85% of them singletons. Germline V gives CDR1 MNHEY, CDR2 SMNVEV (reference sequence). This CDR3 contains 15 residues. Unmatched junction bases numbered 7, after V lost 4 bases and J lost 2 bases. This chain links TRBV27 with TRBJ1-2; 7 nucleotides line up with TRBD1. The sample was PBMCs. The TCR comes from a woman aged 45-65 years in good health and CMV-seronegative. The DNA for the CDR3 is TGTGCCAGCAGTTCTAGGGGGCAAAGAAACTATGGCTACACCTTC. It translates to CASSSRGQRNYGYTF.